This T cell receptor beta chain was identified in a study of CXCR3-negative and CXCR3-positive naive CD8 T cells. Study information: TRB reads totalled about 135 million, about 1.5 +/- 0.3 million per library.

Germline lookup yields CDR1 SGDLS and CDR2 YYNGEE. This CDR3 contains 12 residues. Libraries were UMI-labeled 5' RACE TRB cDNA. TCRdb reprocessed the 5' RACE reads, with one entry per CDR3 protein and no DNA. In total, the table holds tens of thousands of distinct CDR3 sequences. Identification of naive CD8+ T cells rested on CD45RO-CCR7+CD27+CD95- status. As to this clonotype: Its antigen is undetermined.

Study-wide findings and caveats: Much lower diversity was found in memory CD8+ cells, while both naive subsets had comparably high diversity. Surface CD5 looked about the same in the naive subsets, so the authors worked out TCR strength from TRB CDR3 properties.

This receptor was taken from a human donor in good health. Some clones in this sample may be carry-over from other donors' samples. Sequencing was performed on naive CXCR3- CD8+ T cells from blood. As for subset: CD45RO-CCR7+CD27+CD95- naive CD8+ T cells lacking CXCR3 (TNR3-). This chain uses TRBV9 with TRBJ2-4. CDR3 amino acids: CASRGDKNIQYF.